Described below is a single TCR beta chain sequence and its context. The data stem from a study of blood T cell repertoires in COVID-19. Study background: The United States, Italy and Spain supplied acute and convalescent COVID-19 samples. In each case, the material was cDNA or gDNA derived from T cells, B-cell-depleted T cells, or PBMCs.

Those enrolled, adults aged roughly 18 to 95 years, came from some 23 US areas. Allocation to cohorts depended on clinical history reported by the participants. Data came from immunoSEQ multiplex PCR; TCRdb stores just in-frame clones and leaves some out. The sample holds some 300,000 clones, 90% seen once. J lost 2 bases, V lost 7 bases, and 14 bases had no gene match. CDR3 size: 17 residues. Germline CDR1 and CDR2: SGHTA and FQGNSA. The chain uses TRBV7-2 and TRBJ2-3, with 8 bases lining up with TRBD2. The specimen was PBMCs or T cells enriched from blood (not recorded which). This TCR derives from a woman under 40 who had been exposed to COVID-19. The CDR3 region has the DNA TGTGCCAGCATTTCCACCGGGGGCGGGGGGTTCACAGATACGCAGTATTTT. Protein product: CASISTGGGGFTDTQYF. Full variable domain (remainder filled in from reference TRBV7-2 and TRBJ2-3): GAGVSQSPSNKVTEKGKDVELRCDPISGHTALYWYRQSLGQGLEFLIYFQGNSAPDKSGLPSDRFSAERTGGSVSTLTIQRTQQEDSAVYLCASISTGGGGFTDTQYFGPGTRLTVL.